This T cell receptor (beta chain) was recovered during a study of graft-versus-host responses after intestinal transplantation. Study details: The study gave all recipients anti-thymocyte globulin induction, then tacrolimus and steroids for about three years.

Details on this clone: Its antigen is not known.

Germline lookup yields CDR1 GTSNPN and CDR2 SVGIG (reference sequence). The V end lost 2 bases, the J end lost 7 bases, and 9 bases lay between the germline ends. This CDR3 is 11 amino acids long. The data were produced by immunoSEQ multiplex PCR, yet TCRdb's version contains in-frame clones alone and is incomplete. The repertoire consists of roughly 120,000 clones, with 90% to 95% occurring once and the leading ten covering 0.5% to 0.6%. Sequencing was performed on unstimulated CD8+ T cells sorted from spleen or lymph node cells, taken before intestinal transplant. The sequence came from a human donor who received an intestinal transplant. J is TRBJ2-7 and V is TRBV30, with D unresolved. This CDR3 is CAWSPWPEQYF. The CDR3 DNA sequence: TGTGCCTGGAGTCCCTGGCCTGAGCAGTACTTC.